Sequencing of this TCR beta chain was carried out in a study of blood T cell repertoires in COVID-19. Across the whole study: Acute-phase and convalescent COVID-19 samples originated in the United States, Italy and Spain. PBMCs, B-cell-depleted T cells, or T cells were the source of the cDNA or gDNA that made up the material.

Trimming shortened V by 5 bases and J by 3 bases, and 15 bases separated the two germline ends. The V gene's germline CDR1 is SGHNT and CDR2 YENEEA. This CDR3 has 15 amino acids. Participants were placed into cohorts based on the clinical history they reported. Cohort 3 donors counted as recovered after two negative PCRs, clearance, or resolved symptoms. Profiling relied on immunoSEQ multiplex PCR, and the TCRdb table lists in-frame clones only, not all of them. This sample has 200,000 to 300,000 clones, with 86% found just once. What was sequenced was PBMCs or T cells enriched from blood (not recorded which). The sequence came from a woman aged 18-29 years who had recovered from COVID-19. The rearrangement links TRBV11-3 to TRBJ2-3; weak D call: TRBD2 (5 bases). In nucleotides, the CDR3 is TGTGCCAGCAGCCCACCAGGACTCGCAACAGATACGCAGTATTTT. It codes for CASSPPGLATDTQYF.